Included here is one T cell receptor (beta chain) sequence, with context. The antigen is undetermined. Germline CDR1 MGHRA, CDR2 YSYEKL. CDR3 size: 15 residues. V was cut by 0 bases and J by 2 bases, with 8 bases left in between. TCRdb keeps only in-frame clones here, not all; method: immunoSEQ multiplex PCR. Here the sample spans tens of thousands of clones, over 75% being singletons. These data are taken from a study of T cells in localized non-small cell lung cancer. Study-wide results and limits: Longer overall survival was associated with a higher density of T cells in the blood. Uninvolved adjacent lung had the highest recorded T cell clonality, with tumor below it. As only one tumor region underwent sequencing, heterogeneity remains possible. Turning up in adjacent lung were a median around 58 of the top 100 tumor clones.

The TCR sequence derives from a male donor aged 60 or over with stage III squamous cell lung carcinoma. The V call is TRBV4-1, the J call TRBJ1-5; the D gene is possibly TRBD1 (5 bases). This material consisted of peripheral blood, taken before any cancer treatment. CDR3 loop: CASSQEAQGNQPQHF. As DNA, the CDR3 is TGCGCCAGCAGCCAAGAGGCACAGGGCAATCAGCCCCAGCATTTT.